These 2 T cell receptor beta chains were all obtained from the same sample, sequenced in a study of CD8+ T cells in alopecia areata. The pooled cutaneous lymph node cells were sorted using several markers (CD4, CD8alpha, NKG2D, NKG2ACE and others). Extraction of RNA preceded its reverse transcription into cDNA, which served as the sequencing template. Sequencing was performed with immunoSEQ multiplex PCR; in TCRdb, only in-frame clones are kept and a portion is missing. The profile covers approximately 280,000 clones, none occurring a single time. The specimen sequenced was CD4+ T cells sorted from a lymph node. These receptors were collected from a C3H/HeJ mouse with alopecia areata. This mouse strain has H2-k as its MHC haplotype.

In its sample, this clone was seen a few times. The gene names here belong to mouse. Coverage ceases 4 residues before the CDR3 finishes, and the germline J gene fills in the end. This chain links TRBV5 with TRBJ2-5, with 10 bases fitting TRBD2. The length of the CDR3 is 14 residues. Germline CDR1 reads LGHNA; CDR2 reads YNLKQL (reference sequence). CDR3 protein: CASSQPGLGDTQYF. CDR3 DNA, as far as it was read: TGTGCCAGCAGCCAACCGGGACTGGGGGAC.

This clone was seen a handful of times. Gene names follow the mouse nomenclature. The CDR3 bases that were read are TGTGCCAGCAGCTTAGCGCGACCAAAGGGGGACTCC. Encoded protein: CASSLARPKGDS. The entire CDR3 reads CASSLARPKGDSDYTF. The J gene is TRBJ1-2, the V gene TRBV3, with a tentative D call TRBD1 (6 bases). Coverage ceases 4 residues before the CDR3 finishes, and the germline J gene fills in the end. Germline CDR1 is SNHLY and CDR2 is FYNGKV (reference sequence). The CDR3 extends over 16 amino acids. Trimming took off 0 bases at V and 3 bases at J, with 14 bases between the two ends. The full variable domain, in which reference TRBV3 and TRBJ1-2 provide the parts outside the CDR3, is GPKVLQIPSHQIIDMGQMVTLNCDPVSNHLYFYWYKQILGQQMEFLVNFYNGKVMEKSKLFKDQFSVERPDGSYFTLKIQPTALEDSAVYFCASSLARPKGDSDYTFGSGTRLLVI.